The 9 T cell receptor beta chains below were found in one sample sequenced in a study of blood T cell repertoires in COVID-19. Sequencing used immunoSEQ multiplex PCR; TCRdb keeps in-frame clones, though not all of them. The sample has some 140,000 clones; approximately 84% are singletons. Sequencing was performed on peripheral blood. All receptors derive from a man aged 55 to 70 with acute or convalescent COVID-19.

This chain connects TRBV5-1 to TRBJ1-2; 12 nucleotides agree with TRBD1. Looked up from germline, CDR1 is SGHRS and CDR2 is YFSETQ. There are 14 residues in the CDR3. With 0 bases clipped from V and 7 bases from J, the junction kept 1 base outside the gene matches. The CDR3 DNA is TGCGCCAGCAGCTTGGCGGGACAGGGGGCTGGCTACACCTTC. Translating it yields CASSLAGQGAGYTF. Using reference TRBV5-1 and TRBJ1-2 for the parts outside the CDR3, the full variable domain is KAGVTQTPRYLIKTRGQQVTLSCSPISGHRSVSWYQQTPGQGLQFLFEYFSETQRNKGNFPGRFSGRQFSNSRSEMNVSTLELGDSALYLCASSLAGQGAGYTFGSGTRLTVV.

V is TRBV7-8 and J is TRBJ2-2; 7 bases are a match to TRBD2. J lost 1 base, V lost 7 bases, and 6 bases had no gene match. This CDR3 is 15 amino acids long. Germline CDR1 and CDR2: SGHVS and FQNEAQ. The CDR3: CASNPKRENTGELFF. CDR3 in DNA: TGTGCCAGCAATCCTAAGCGGGAGAACACCGGGGAGCTGTTTTTT. The full variable domain, in which reference TRBV7-8 and TRBJ2-2 provide the parts outside the CDR3, is GAGVSQSPRYKVAKRGQDVALRCDPISGHVSLFWYQQALGQGPEFLTYFQNEAQLDKSGLPSDRFFAERPEGSVSTLKIQRTQQEDSAVYLCASNPKRENTGELFFGEGSRLTVL.

This clone appeared a single time. The chain employs TRBV11-2 and TRBJ2-5; D may be TRBD1 (6 bases). V was cut by 6 bases and J by 4 bases, with 18 bases left in between. This CDR3 is built from 15 residues. The germline V gene has CDR1 SGHAT and CDR2 FQNNGV. The CDR3 sequence is CASSFKLGQLETQYF. The CDR3, as DNA: TGTGCCAGCAGTTTCAAACTCGGACAGCTAGAGACCCAGTACTTC. The variable domain in full, completed from reference TRBV11-2 and TRBJ2-5, reads EAGVAQSPRYKIIEKRQSVAFWCNPISGHATLYWYQQILGQGPKLLIQFQNNGVVDDSQLPKDRFSAERLKGVDSTLKIQPAKLEDSAVYLCASSFKLGQLETQYFGPGTRLLVL.

CDR3 in DNA: TGTGCCAGTAGTACTGGCGGGAGGCATCAAGAGACCCAGTACTTC. Protein: CASSTGGRHQETQYF. The chain is built from TRBV19 and TRBJ2-5; 8 bases are a match to TRBD2. Unmatched junction bases numbered 6, after V lost 4 bases and J lost 2 bases. The germline CDR1 and CDR2 sequences are LNHDA and SQIVND (reference sequence). This CDR3 comprises 15 residues.

The chain joins TRBV15 to TRBJ2-1; TRBD2 agrees at 7 bases. The V segment lost 0 bases and the J segment 5 bases; nucleotides outside the gene matches: 10. The CDR3 runs to 17 residues. Germline-derived CDR1 and CDR2 are LNHNV and YYDKDF (reference sequence). The CDR3 loop reads CATSRDSSGIGDNEQFF. In DNA, the CDR3 is TGTGCCACCAGCAGAGATTCTAGCGGAATAGGGGACAATGAGCAGTTCTTC.

The rearrangement joins TRBV30 to TRBJ1-2; the D gene is possibly TRBD1 (6 bases). Germline V CDR1 and CDR2: GTSNPN, SVGIG (reference sequence). The V end was cut by 5 bases, the J end by 8 bases, with 21 bases between. The CDR3 contains 14 residues. For the CDR3, the DNA is TGTGCCTGGTCTCTTAAGGGACAAGGAAAGGGCTACACCTTC. Translated: CAWSLKGQGKGYTF.

This clone was picked up one time. The chain uses TRBV4-1 and TRBJ1-1; possibly TRBD1 for D (5 bases). Per the germline V gene, CDR1 is MGHRA and CDR2 is YSYEKL. Trimming left V 4 bases short and J 8 bases short, with 11 bases between. The CDR3 runs 12 residues. The CDR3 DNA reads TGCGCCAGCAGCCTCCGGGGGAGAGAAGCTTTCTTT. The encoded protein is CASSLRGREAFF.

The J gene is TRBJ2-1, the V gene TRBV10-3, with TRBD2 matching 7 bases. Looked up from germline, CDR1 is ENHRY and CDR2 is SYGVKD. The length of the CDR3 is 17 residues. The V and J ends lost 1 base and 5 bases, in that order; junction bases with no gene match: 11. CDR3: CAISEYRGGWGDNEQFF. Written as DNA, the CDR3 is TGTGCCATCAGTGAGTATCGCGGGGGATGGGGGGACAATGAGCAGTTCTTC.

The genes are TRBV7-2 and TRBJ2-3; 10 nucleotides align to TRBD2. V lost 3 bases to trimming and J lost 5 bases; unmatched junction nucleotides: 8. This CDR3 has 16 amino acids. Per the germline V gene, CDR1 is SGHTA and CDR2 is FQGNSA. CDR3 nucleotides: TGTGCCAGCAGCTTCGGAAGCGGGAGGGCCGAAGATACGCAGTATTTT. Amino acid sequence: CASSFGSGRAEDTQYF.